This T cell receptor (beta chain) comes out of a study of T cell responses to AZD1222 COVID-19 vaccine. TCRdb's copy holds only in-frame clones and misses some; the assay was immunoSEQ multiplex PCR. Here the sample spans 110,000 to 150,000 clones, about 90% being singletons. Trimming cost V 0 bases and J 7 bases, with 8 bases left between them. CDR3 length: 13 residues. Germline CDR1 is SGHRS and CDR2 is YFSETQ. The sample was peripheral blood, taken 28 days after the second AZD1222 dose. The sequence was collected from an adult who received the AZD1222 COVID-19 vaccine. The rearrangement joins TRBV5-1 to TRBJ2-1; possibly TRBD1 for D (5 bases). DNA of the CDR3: TGCGCCAGCAGCTTGGGGACACGTAATGAGCAGTTCTTC. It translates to CASSLGTRNEQFF.